These 26 T cell receptor beta chains were all obtained from the same sample, sequenced in a study of cytomegalovirus exposure and HLA in healthy donors. The primer mix had 60 Vbeta and 13 Jbeta primers. Profiled with immunoSEQ multiplex PCR; TCRdb holds only in-frame clones, not every one. The repertoire holds approximately 91,000 clones, with approximately 86% as singletons. Sequencing input: PBMCs. The receptors derive from a man between 25 and 39 years old in good health and CMV-seropositive.

This chain's CDR3 is CASSLEGPAVYEQYF. DNA for the CDR3: TGTGCCAGCAGTTTGGAGGGCCCGGCGGTATACGAGCAGTACTTC. This chain joins TRBV28 and TRBJ2-7; D is perhaps TRBD2 (6 bases). This CDR3 has 15 residues. V gave up 3 bases and J gave up 4 bases, with 16 bases separating them. The V gene's germline CDR1 is MDHEN and CDR2 SYDVKM.

This chain links TRBV28 with TRBJ1-2, with 7 bases lining up with TRBD1. Germline V gene lookup returns CDR1 MDHEN and CDR2 SYDVKM. There are 16 residues in the CDR3. The V and J ends lost 6 bases and 2 bases, in that order; junction bases with no gene match: 12. The CDR3 loop is CASSGIPGGPNYGYTF. DNA for the CDR3: TGTGCCAGCAGCGGAATACCAGGGGGTCCCAACTATGGCTACACCTTC.

This chain joins TRBV5-1 and TRBJ1-2; no firm D call. V gave up 4 bases and J gave up 4 bases, with 17 bases separating them. CDR3 length equals 15 residues. Germline V CDR1 and CDR2: SGHRS, YFSETQ. The CDR3 DNA reads as TGCGCCAGCAGCCAGACCGGGGAGAAGGGCTATGGCTACACCTTC. This translates into CASSQTGEKGYGYTF. The variable domain in full, with the rest retrieved from reference TRBV5-1 and TRBJ1-2, is KAGVTQTPRYLIKTRGQQVTLSCSPISGHRSVSWYQQTPGQGLQFLFEYFSETQRNKGNFPGRFSGRQFSNSRSEMNVSTLELGDSALYLCASSQTGEKGYGYTFGSGTRLTVV.

This clone was detected only once. This chain joins TRBV5-1 and TRBJ2-6, with 13 bases matching TRBD2. V was pared by 4 bases and J by 0 bases, with 4 bases of the junction left unmatched. The V gene's germline CDR1 is SGHRS and CDR2 YFSETQ. This CDR3 region has 18 residues. CDR3 in amino acids: CASSLRTSGSSGANVLTF. For the CDR3, the DNA is TGCGCCAGCAGCCTTCGGACTAGCGGGAGCTCTGGGGCCAACGTCCTGACTTTC.

This sequence joins TRBV7-2 and TRBJ2-1, with 15 bases matching TRBD2. Germline CDR1 SGHTA, CDR2 FQGNSA. Germline trimming cut 2 bases from V and 0 bases from J; bases unmatched to any gene: 2. This CDR3 has 18 amino acids. This CDR3 is CASSLMGLAGGSYNEQFF. The CDR3 DNA is TGTGCCAGCAGCTTAATGGGACTAGCGGGAGGCTCCTACAATGAGCAGTTCTTC.

This clone was counted only a few times. This chain links TRBV28 with TRBJ2-7; D not certain. Trimming removed 2 bases at V and 3 bases at J, with 14 bases between. The CDR3 covers 15 residues. Germline V gene lookup returns CDR1 MDHEN and CDR2 SYDVKM. The CDR3 region has the DNA TGTGCCAGCAGTTTACCGGGTTCACCTTACTACGAGCAGTACTTC. Residues: CASSLPGSPYYEQYF.

The rearrangement joins TRBV4-1 to TRBJ1-1; D call uncertain. The CDR3 contains 15 residues. The germline V gene encodes CDR1 MGHRA and CDR2 YSYEKL. The V and J ends lost 0 bases and 13 bases respectively, with 21 bases between them. The CDR3, as DNA: TGCGCCAGCAGCCAAGATCTTGGGCTGGTCCGGGAGGGTTTCTTT. Its protein is CASSQDLGLVREGFF.

This chain links TRBV28 with TRBJ2-7; no firm D call. Trimming cost V 6 bases and J 3 bases, with 15 bases left between them. Germline CDR1 is MDHEN and CDR2 is SYDVKM. The CDR3 length is 14 residues. The CDR3 region is CASSVVGSNYEQYF. CDR3 in DNA: TGTGCCAGCAGCGTGGTAGGTAGCAACTACGAGCAGTACTTC.

Here the CDR3 reads CAISGQGANTGELFF. The DNA of the CDR3 is TGTGCCATCAGTGGACAGGGGGCGAACACCGGGGAGCTGTTTTTT. The chain recombines TRBV10-3 with TRBJ2-2, with 9 nucleotides matching TRBD1. The trim removed 4 bases at V and 0 bases at J, leaving 0 bases unmatched. The V gene's germline CDR1 is ENHRY and CDR2 SYGVKD. The length of the CDR3 is 15 residues.

This sequence joins TRBV7-9 and TRBJ1-5; 7 bases map to TRBD1. The germline V gene has CDR1 SEHNR and CDR2 FQNEAQ (reference sequence). With 1 base clipped from V and 9 bases from J, the junction kept 12 bases outside the gene matches. The CDR3 covers 16 residues. CDR3 bases: TGTGCCAGCAGCTTAGGGAACACAGGGGTCTGGGGGCCCCAGCATTTT. Encoded protein: CASSLGNTGVWGPQHF.

V and J are TRBV6-1 and TRBJ2-1; 9 nucleotides agree with TRBD1. The germline V gene has CDR1 MNHNS and CDR2 SASEGT. CDR3 size: 15 residues. After removal of 1 base from V and 3 bases from J, the junction contained 1 base not matched to a gene. This CDR3 is CASSEETGGYNEQFF. The CDR3 DNA follows: TGTGCCAGCAGTGAAGAGACAGGGGGCTACAATGAGCAGTTCTTC.

The chain links TRBV27 to TRBJ2-5, with 11 bases that match TRBD2. The tail of the sequence fits TRBJ2-7 better, so the J call may be wrong. The length of the CDR3 is 15 residues. Germline V gives CDR1 MNHEY, CDR2 SMNVEV (reference sequence). CDR3 sequence: CASSSLAGVHYEQYF. The CDR3 region has the DNA TGTGCCAGCAGCTCACTAGCGGGAGTCCATTACGAGCAGTACTTC.

The chain carries TRBV11-2 and TRBJ1-5; D call uncertain. The germline V gene encodes CDR1 SGHAT and CDR2 FQNNGV. V lost 0 bases, J lost 0 bases, and 6 bases lay in between. The CDR3 runs to 15 residues. The CDR3 reads CASSLDRLSNQPQHF. CDR3 in DNA: TGTGCCAGCAGCTTAGACAGACTTAGCAATCAGCCCCAGCATTTT.

The genes are TRBV27 and TRBJ2-5; 9 bases are a match to TRBD2. V lost 6 bases to trimming and J lost 5 bases; unmatched junction nucleotides: 16. Germline V gene sequence: CDR1 MNHEY, CDR2 SMNVEV (reference sequence). This CDR3 comprises 17 residues. CDR3 sequence reads: CASSRFGAGGPRETQYF. The CDR3 nucleotides read TGTGCCAGCAGCCGTTTTGGGGCGGGAGGGCCGAGGGAGACCCAGTACTTC.

This sequence joins TRBV28 and TRBJ2-7; weak D call: TRBD2 (7 bases). The CDR3 has 15 residues. V was pared by 8 bases and J by 3 bases, with 20 bases between. Germline assignment: CDR1 MDHEN and CDR2 SYDVKM. CDR3 sequence reads: CASHRGGRLGYEQYF. The CDR3 DNA is TGTGCCAGCCATAGGGGGGGGAGGCTTGGCTACGAGCAGTACTTC.

The V gene is TRBV28, the J gene TRBJ1-5; 9 positions agree with TRBD1. V lost 4 bases to trimming and J lost 4 bases; unmatched junction nucleotides: 5. The CDR3 is made up of 15 amino acids. Germline assignment: CDR1 MDHEN and CDR2 SYDVKM. The DNA for the CDR3 is TGTGCCAGCAGTTCGGGGACAGGGACAAATCAGCCCCAGCATTTT. Translated, it gives CASSSGTGTNQPQHF.

The chain is built from TRBV19 and TRBJ2-5, with 8 bases matching TRBD2. The germline gives CDR1 LNHDA, CDR2 SQIVND (reference sequence). The CDR3 is 13 residues long. Unmatched junction bases numbered 4, after V lost 6 bases and J lost 4 bases. This chain's CDR3 is CASSRTSSETQYF. CDR3 DNA sequence: TGTGCCAGTAGCCGGACTAGCTCAGAGACCCAGTACTTC.

Regarding this clone: One end of the junction is discordant with germline, which a read error may explain. This chain uses TRBV10-3 with TRBJ1-2; 10 nucleotides line up with TRBD1. CDR3 size: 14 residues. CDR1 is ENHRY and CDR2 is SYGVKD in the germline V gene. The CDR3: CAIGDRGRDYGYTF. The DNA for the CDR3 is TGTGCCATCGGTGACAGGGGGCGCGACTATGGCTACACCTTC.

V and J are TRBV29-1 and TRBJ2-7; 9 bases align to TRBD2. V was pared by 2 bases and J by 6 bases, with 2 bases of the junction left unmatched. The length of the CDR3 is 12 residues. Germline CDR1 SQVTM, CDR2 ANQGSEA. Written as DNA, the CDR3 is TGCAGCGTTGAACTAGCGGGATTCGAGCAGTACTTC. Translation: CSVELAGFEQYF.

This sequence joins TRBV1 and TRBJ1-1; TRBD1 is taken as the D call from the table, unchecked against the DNA. TRBV1 is a known pseudogene. CDR3 length: 16 residues. The CDR3 here is CTSSQATWPAHTEAFF. The CDR3 coding sequence is TGCACCAGCAGCCAAGCCACGTGGCCCGCACACACTGAAGCTTTCTTT.

This chain connects TRBV30 to TRBJ1-5; 7 nucleotides agree with TRBD1. The V gene end was trimmed by 2 bases and the J gene end by 9 bases; junction bases not matched to a gene: 13. The CDR3 sequence is 15 residues long. The germline gives CDR1 GTSNPN, CDR2 SVGIG (reference sequence). CDR3 bases: TGTGCCTGGAGTCCCCGGACAGGCCGCTATCGGCCCCAGCATTTT. It encodes CAWSPRTGRYRPQHF.

J is TRBJ1-2 and V is TRBV5-1; tentative D call: TRBD1 (6 bases). Deletions cut 4 bases from V and 6 bases from J, with 13 bases between. The CDR3 runs 13 residues. Germline-derived CDR1 and CDR2 are SGHRS and YFSETQ. In DNA, the CDR3 is TGCGCCAGCAGCGCCACAGGGTTTGATGGCTACACCTTC. Its protein is CASSATGFDGYTF.

The chain employs TRBV7-6 and TRBJ2-7; TRBD1 matches at 9 bases. The V segment lost 1 base and the J segment 6 bases; nucleotides outside the gene matches: 7. The CDR3 loop spans 15 amino acids. Per germline, CDR1 SGHVS and CDR2 FNYEAQ. The CDR3 DNA follows: TGTGCCAGCAGCTTAGGGCAGGGGACAGGGTCCGAGCAGTACTTC. Amino acid sequence: CASSLGQGTGSEQYF. The full variable domain, in which reference TRBV7-6 and TRBJ2-7 provide the parts outside the CDR3, is GAGVSQSPRYKVTKRGQDVALRCDPISGHVSLYWYRQALGQGPEFLTYFNYEAQQDKSGLPNDRFSAERPEGSISTLTIQRTEQRDSAMYRCASSLGQGTGSEQYFGPGTRLTVT.

The rearrangement uses TRBV30 and TRBJ2-7; D gene unclear. This CDR3 region has 13 residues. The germline V and J ends were trimmed by 3 bases and 0 bases, with 9 bases remaining between them. The germline V gene has CDR1 GTSNPN and CDR2 SVGIG (reference sequence). The CDR3 nucleotides are TGTGCCTGGAGCCTCGACAACTCCTACGAGCAGTACTTC. The encoded protein is CAWSLDNSYEQYF. Based on the CDR3 plus reference TRBV30 and TRBJ2-7, the full variable domain is SQTIHQWPATLVQPVGSPLSLECTVEGTSNPNLYWYRQAAGRGLQLLFYSVGIGQISSEVPQNLSASRPQDRQFILSSKKLLLSDSGFYLCAWSLDNSYEQYFGPGTRLTVT.

V usage is TRBV2 and J usage is TRBJ2-3; 10 positions match TRBD2. V lost 2 bases and J lost 1; bases outside the gene matches: 6. The CDR3 is made up of 17 amino acids. Per the germline V gene, CDR1 is SNHLY and CDR2 is FYNNEI. The CDR3 region is CASSERASGSGTDTQYF. CDR3 in DNA: TGTGCCAGCAGTGAAAGGGCTAGCGGGAGTGGCACAGATACGCAGTATTTT.

On this clone: At the DNA level, this CDR3 is encoded by other sequences in the same sample as well. This chain joins TRBV7-9 and TRBJ2-1, with 9 bases fitting TRBD2. The germline CDR1 and CDR2 sequences are SEHNR and FQNEAQ (reference sequence). The CDR3 loop spans 16 amino acids. With V trimmed by 5 bases and J by 3 bases, 8 bases remained unmatched. This chain's CDR3 is CASSLSLAGSYNEQFF. The CDR3, as DNA: TGTGCCAGCAGCCTTAGTCTAGCGGGAAGCTACAATGAGCAGTTCTTC.